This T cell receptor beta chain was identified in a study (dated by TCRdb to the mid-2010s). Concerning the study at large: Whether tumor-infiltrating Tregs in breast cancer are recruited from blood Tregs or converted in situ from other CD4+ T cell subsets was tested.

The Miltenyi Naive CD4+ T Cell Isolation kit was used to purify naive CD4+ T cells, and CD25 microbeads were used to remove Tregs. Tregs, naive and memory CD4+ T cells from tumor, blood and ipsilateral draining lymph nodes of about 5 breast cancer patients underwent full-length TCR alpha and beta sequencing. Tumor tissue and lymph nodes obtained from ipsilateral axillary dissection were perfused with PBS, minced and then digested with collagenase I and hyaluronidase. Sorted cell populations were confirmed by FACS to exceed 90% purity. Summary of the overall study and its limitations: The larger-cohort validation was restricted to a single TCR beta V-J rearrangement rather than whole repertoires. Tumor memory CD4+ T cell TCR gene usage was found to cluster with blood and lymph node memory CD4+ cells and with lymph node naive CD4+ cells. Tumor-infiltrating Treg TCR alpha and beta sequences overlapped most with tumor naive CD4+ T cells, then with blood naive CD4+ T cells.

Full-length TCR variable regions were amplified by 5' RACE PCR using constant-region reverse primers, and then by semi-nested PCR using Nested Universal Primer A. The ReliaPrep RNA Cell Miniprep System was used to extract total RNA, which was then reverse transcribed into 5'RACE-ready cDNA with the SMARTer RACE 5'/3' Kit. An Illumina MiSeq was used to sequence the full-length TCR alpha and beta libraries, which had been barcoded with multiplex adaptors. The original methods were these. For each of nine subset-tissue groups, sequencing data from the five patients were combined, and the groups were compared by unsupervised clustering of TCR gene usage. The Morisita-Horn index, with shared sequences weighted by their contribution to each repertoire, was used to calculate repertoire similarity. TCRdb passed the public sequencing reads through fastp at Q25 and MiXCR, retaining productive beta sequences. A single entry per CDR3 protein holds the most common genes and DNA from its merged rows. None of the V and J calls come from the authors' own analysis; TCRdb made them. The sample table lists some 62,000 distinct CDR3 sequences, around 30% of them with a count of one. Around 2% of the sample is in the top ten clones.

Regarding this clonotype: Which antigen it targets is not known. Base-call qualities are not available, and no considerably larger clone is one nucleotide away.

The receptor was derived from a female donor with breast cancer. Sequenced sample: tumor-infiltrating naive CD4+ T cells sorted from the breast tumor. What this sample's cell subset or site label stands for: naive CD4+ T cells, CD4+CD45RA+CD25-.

The CDR3 sequence is CASSFEGASNYGYTF. The nucleotides are TGTGCCAGCAGTTTCGAGGGGGCATCCAACTATGGCTACACCTTC. This chain is built from TRBV12-3 or TRBV12-4 and TRBJ1-2; 7 central bases correspond to TRBD1. At the junction V is shortened by 3 bases and J by 2 bases; bases outside the gene matches: 6. The CDR3 measures 15 amino acids from cysteine to phenylalanine. Only CDR3 DNA is held: 45 bases, read in frame from base 1.